Below, one TCR beta chain is given with its context. This entry is derived from a study of T-cell memory formation after mild COVID-19. This CDR3 region has 16 residues. The germline V gene has CDR1 MNHEY and CDR2 SVGAGI. Between the trimmed V and J ends, which lost 4 bases and 7 bases, there was a span of 22 bases. Each CDR3 protein gets one entry after TCRdb re-called the 5' RACE reads with MiXCR. The table includes over 300,000 distinct CDR3 sequences, less than 25% detected once. Sequenced input: PBMCs or a T cell subset sorted from them (not recorded which). The rearrangement uses TRBV6-5 and TRBJ1-1; TRBD1 might be the D (5 bases). The sequence came from a man between 18 and 35 years old who had mild COVID-19 (a few samples of this study predate the infection). Cell type and time point are not known. This CDR3 is CASSSPPALGDNEAFF. CDR3 nucleotides: TGTGCCAGCAGTTCCCCCCCAGCGCTGGGGGATAATGAAGCTTTCTTT.